This is a list of T cell receptor beta chains from one sample in a study of CD8+ T cells in alopecia areata. The method was immunoSEQ multiplex PCR; TCRdb's version includes in-frame clones alone and lacks a portion of them. The profile shows about 160,000 clones, less than 70% of them singletons. This specimen consisted of CD4+ T cells sorted from blood, obtained at week 4, from a patient treated with tofacitinib. The receptor set was obtained from a human donor with alopecia areata. Each CDR3 is given with its conserved first and last residue. The D gene is left open where the match is weak. Clone size is shown for a subset of rows, as once, few, many or a class of expanded clone.

TRBJ2-7	TRBV30	-	-	TGTGCCTGGAGTGTGTTGATAGAGCAGTACTTC	CAWSVLIEQYF
TRBJ1-2	TRBV20-1	-	TRBD1	TGCAGTGCTAGCGACAGGGTTGGCTACACCTTC	CSASDRVGYTF
TRBJ2-5	TRBV5-1	-	TRBD2	TGCGCCAGCAGCTTGCGATCGGGGGGAGAGACCCAGTACTTC	CASSLRSGGETQYF
TRBJ1-2	TRBV30	-	TRBD1	TGTGCCTGGAGCGAAGGGACAGTCTATGGCTACACCTTC	CAWSEGTVYGYTF
TRBJ2-6	TRBV7-9	-	TRBD1	TGTGCCAGCAGCCTTACAGGGGCCGGGGCCAACGTCCTGACTTTC	CASSLTGAGANVLTF
TRBJ2-7	TRBV30	-	TRBD1	TGTGCCTGGGGGGTACAGGGGGCCTACGAGCAGTACTTC	CAWGVQGAYEQYF
TRBJ1-2	TRBV18	many	TRBD1	TGTGCCAGCTCACCAATTTTAAGGGACAGCGAGAACTATGGCTACACCTTC	CASSPILRDSENYGYTF
TRBJ1-5	TRBV15	-	-	TGTGCCACCAGCAGGGATAATCAGCCCCAGCATTTT	CATSRDNQPQHF
TRBJ2-7	TRBV6-5	-	-	TGTGCCAGCAGGTACAAGCCCTCCTCCTACGAGCAGTACTTC	CASRYKPSSYEQYF
TRBJ2-5	TRBV11-2	-	-	TGTGCCAGCAGCTTGAGACTAGAGACCCAGTACTTC	CASSLRLETQYF
TRBJ2-3	TRBV30	-	-	TGTGCCTGGAGTGGGGCAGATACGCAGTATTTT	CAWSGADTQYF
TRBJ1-6	TRBV15	-	TRBD1	TGTGCCACCAGCCAATATGTACAGGGGGCTCGGGGTTCACCCCTCCACTTT	CATSQYVQGARGSPLHF
TRBJ2-1	TRBV30	few	TRBD2	TGTGCCTGGAGGGCCTTTAGCGGGATTCGCTATGAGCAGTTCTTC	CAWRAFSGIRYEQFF
TRBJ1-2	TRBV4-3	-	-	TGCGCCAGCAGCCAACTCGGACAGAACCTCAATAACTATGGCTACACCTTC	CASSQLGQNLNNYGYTF
TRBJ1-5	TRBV6-6	few	-	TGTGCCAGCCAGAAACATAGCAATCAGCCCCAGCATTTT	CASQKHSNQPQHF
TRBJ2-1	TRBV25-1	-	TRBD2	TGTGCCAGCAGTGAATATAACAGCGGGGGCCTAAATGAGCAGTTCTTC	CASSEYNSGGLNEQFF
TRBJ2-5	TRBV7-2	-	TRBD1	TGTGCCAGCAGCTTAGGAATCGACAGGGGGCACGAGACCCAGTACTTC	CASSLGIDRGHETQYF
TRBJ2-5	TRBV29-1	-	-	TGCAGCGTTGATCGCGGCGATCGACAAGAGACCCAGTACTTC	CSVDRGDRQETQYF
TRBJ1-6	TRBV9	-	-	TGTGCCAGCAGCGCATGGAATTCACCCCTCCACTTT	CASSAWNSPLHF
TRBJ2-3	TRBV9	-	TRBD2	TGTGCCAGCAGCGTCGCACTAGCGGGGACCTCAGATACGCAGTATTTT	CASSVALAGTSDTQYF
TRBJ2-3	TRBV7-2	-	-	TGTGCCAGCAAGGGACTCCACACAGATACGCAGTATTTT	CASKGLHTDTQYF
TRBJ2-5	TRBV29-1	-	-	TGCAGCGTCTCTCCGAGGGCAGAGGGAGAGACCCAGTACTTC	CSVSPRAEGETQYF
TRBJ1-4	TRBV4-3	-	-	TGCGCCAGCAGCCCCGGGGGGAGGGACAATGAAAAACTGTTTTTT	CASSPGGRDNEKLFF